The rows below give T cell receptor beta chains drawn from one sample of a study of blood T cell repertoires in COVID-19. Generated by immunoSEQ multiplex PCR, the TCRdb table keeps only in-frame clones and is missing some. This table has roughly 300,000 clones, about four fifths appearing once. The sequencing input was peripheral blood. Receptors originate from a woman aged 55 to 70 with active or convalescent COVID-19. The CDR3 runs from the conserved cysteine through the conserved F or W. The D gene is left open where the match is weak. The size of a clone is reported for some rows only, either as once, few or many, or as a class for expanded clones.

D	size	V	J	CDR3	DNA
.	.	TRBV5-1	TRBJ2-7	CASSNHGDTYEQYF	TGCGCCAGCTCTAACCACGGGGATACCTACGAGCAGTACTTC
.	.	TRBV27	TRBJ2-1	CASADSELYNEQFF	TGTGCCAGCGCCGACAGCGAACTTTACAATGAGCAGTTCTTC
TRBD1	.	TRBV6-1	TRBJ2-1	CASSEVMDRGYEQFF	TGTGCCAGCAGTGAAGTGATGGACAGGGGCTATGAGCAGTTCTTC
.	once	TRBV19	TRBJ1-2	CASAGFNYGYTF	TGTGCCAGCGCAGGGTTCAACTATGGCTACACCTTC
TRBD2	.	TRBV7-2	TRBJ2-1	CASSLAGGGRYNEQFF	TGTGCCAGCAGCTTAGCAGGCGGGGGACGTTACAATGAGCAGTTCTTC
.	.	TRBV19	TRBJ2-5	CASSVGQSTKETQYF	TGTGCCAGTAGTGTCGGACAGAGCACGAAAGAGACCCAGTACTTC
TRBD2	.	TRBV4-1	TRBJ2-1	CASSRDPQAGGLDYNEQFF	TGCGCCAGCAGCCGAGACCCCCAGGCGGGGGGGCTGGATTACAATGAGCAGTTCTTC
.	.	TRBV19	TRBJ1-1	CASSIGWGQAIEAFF	TGTGCCAGTAGTATAGGTTGGGGGCAGGCCATCGAAGCTTTCTTT
TRBD1	.	TRBV2	TRBJ1-2	CASLRTGPSYGYTF	TGTGCCAGCCTTAGGACAGGGCCTTCCTATGGCTACACCTTC
.	.	TRBV15	TRBJ2-3	CATNRGGQTDTQYF	TGTGCCACCAATCGCGGGGGACAAACAGATACGCAGTATTTT
TRBD1	.	TRBV5-4	TRBJ2-3	CASSSAVTGRTDTQYF	TGTGCCAGCAGCTCGGCAGTGACAGGGCGGACAGATACGCAGTATTTT
.	.	TRBV14	TRBJ1-1	CASSQRQETEAFF	TGTGCCAGCAGCCAAAGACAGGAAACTGAAGCTTTCTTT
TRBD1	.	TRBV6-5	TRBJ1-2	CASSRGTDTNYGYTF	TGTGCCAGCAGCAGAGGGACAGATACTAACTATGGCTACACCTTC
.	.	TRBV4-2	TRBJ2-5	CASSQGTTFQETQYF	TGTGCCAGCAGCCAAGGGACTACGTTCCAAGAGACCCAGTACTTC
TRBD1	.	TRBV18	TRBJ1-2	CASSPTGQGPNSIYGYTF	TGTGCCAGCTCCCCCACAGGACAGGGCCCAAACTCTATCTATGGCTACACCTTC
.	.	TRBV19	TRBJ1-4	CASSTRTAPHEKLFF	TGTGCCAGTAGTACCCGGACAGCTCCCCATGAAAAACTGTTTTTT
.	.	TRBV7-8	TRBJ2-1	CASSLANRVNEQFF	TGTGCCAGCAGCTTAGCGAACAGGGTGAATGAGCAGTTCTTC